This T cell receptor (beta chain) was retrieved from a study of CD8 T cells in Susac syndrome. Broader study findings: The number of individuals included in the study's TCR sequencing and HLA analysis was acknowledged as relatively small.

Reverse transcription used about 0.5 to 1 ug RNA and random hexamers. TCR beta CDR3 was amplified by immunoSEQ covering 54 Vbeta and 13 Jbeta. Each CDR3 protein gets one entry after TCRdb re-called the immunoSEQ multiplex PCR reads with MiXCR. The sample includes 400,000 to 550,000 distinct CDR3 sequences, around 85% of them seen just once. The CDR3 loop spans 15 amino acids. V shed 6 bases, J shed 4 bases, and the junction held 8 bases outside the gene matches. About this clonotype: Its target is not known.

The authors carried out high-throughput sequencing of TCR beta. They applied it to CD8+ and CD4+ T cells obtained from blood. Isolation of CD8+ and CD4+ T cells was performed negatively, whereas enrichment of TEMRA cells was done by FACS. The rearrangement joins TRBV12-3 or TRBV12-4 to TRBJ2-1; 8 nucleotides line up with TRBD2. The sequencing input was CD8+ T cells from PBMCs. This clonotype was obtained from a human donor with multiple sclerosis. The CDR3 bases are TGTGCCAGCAGACCCCCGGGACTAGGTTACAATGAGCAGTTCTTC. Amino acids: CASRPPGLGYNEQFF.